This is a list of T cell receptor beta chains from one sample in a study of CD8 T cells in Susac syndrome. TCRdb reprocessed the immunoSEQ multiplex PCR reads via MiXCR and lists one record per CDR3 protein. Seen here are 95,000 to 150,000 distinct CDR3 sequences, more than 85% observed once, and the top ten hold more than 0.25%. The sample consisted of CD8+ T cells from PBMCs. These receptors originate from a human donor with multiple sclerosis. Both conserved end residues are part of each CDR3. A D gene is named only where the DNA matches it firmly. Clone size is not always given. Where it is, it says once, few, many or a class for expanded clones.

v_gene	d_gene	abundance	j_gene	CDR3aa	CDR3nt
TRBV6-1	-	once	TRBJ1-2	CASSPPGGQGVGYGYTF	TGTGCCAGCAGCCCCCCCGGGGGTCAGGGAGTCGGCTATGGCTACACCTTC
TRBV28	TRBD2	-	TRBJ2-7	CASSELGLVSYEQYF	TGTGCCAGCAGTGAACTGGGACTAGTGTCCTACGAGCAGTACTTC
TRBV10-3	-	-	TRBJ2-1	CAISEPQAGAYYNEQFF	TGTGCCATCAGTGAGCCTCAGGCGGGGGCTTACTACAATGAGCAGTTCTTC
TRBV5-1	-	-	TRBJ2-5	CASSLAQTIEETQYF	TGCGCCAGCAGCTTGGCTCAGACCATTGAAGAGACCCAGTACTTC
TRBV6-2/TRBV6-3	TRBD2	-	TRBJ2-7	CASSYLGLAVSYEQYF	TGTGCCAGCAGTTACCTGGGACTAGCGGTTTCCTACGAGCAGTACTTC
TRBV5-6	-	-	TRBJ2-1	CASSLLTDEQFF	TGTGCCAGCAGTTTACTGACAGATGAGCAGTTCTTC
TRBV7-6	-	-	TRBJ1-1	CASSPLKGLTEAFF	TGTGCCAGCAGCCCCCTCAAGGGACTCACTGAAGCTTTCTTT
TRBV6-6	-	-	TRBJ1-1	CASTFSMREDTEAFF	TGTGCCAGCACCTTTTCTATGAGAGAGGACACTGAAGCTTTCTTT
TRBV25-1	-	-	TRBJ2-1	CASHLSSNNEQFF	TGTGCCAGCCATTTAAGCAGCAACAATGAGCAGTTCTTC
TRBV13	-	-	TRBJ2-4	CASSSTGTGENIQYF	TGTGCCAGCAGCAGTACCGGGACTGGAGAGAACATTCAGTACTTC
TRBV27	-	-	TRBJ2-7	CASSRRGLYEQYF	TGTGCCAGCAGTCGTCGGGGCCTCTACGAGCAGTACTTC
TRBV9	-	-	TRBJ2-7	CASSLGTVGSYEQYF	TGTGCCAGCAGCCTCGGAACAGTTGGCTCCTACGAGCAGTACTTC
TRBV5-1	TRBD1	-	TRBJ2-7	CASSSDRGGNEQYF	TGCGCCAGCAGCTCGGACAGGGGAGGCAACGAGCAGTACTTC
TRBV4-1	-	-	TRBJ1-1	CASSPTTRATEAFF	TGCGCCAGCAGCCCCACAACGAGGGCCACTGAAGCTTTCTTT
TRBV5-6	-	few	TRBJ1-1	CASSLRGDTEAFF	TGTGCCAGCAGCTTACGAGGGGACACTGAAGCTTTCTTT
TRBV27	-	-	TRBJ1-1	CASGGRGRTEAFF	TGTGCCAGCGGGGGACGGGGGCGGACTGAAGCTTTCTTT
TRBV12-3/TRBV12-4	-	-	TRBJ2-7	CASSPGGHQYEQYF	TGTGCCAGCAGTCCCGGGGGACATCAGTACGAGCAGTACTTC
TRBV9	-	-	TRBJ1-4	CASSRAGGINEKLFF	TGTGCCAGCAGCCGAGCTGGAGGGATTAATGAAAAACTGTTTTTT
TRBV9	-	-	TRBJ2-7	CASSGGELQQYF	TGTGCCAGCAGCGGGGGGGAACTCCAGCAGTACTTC
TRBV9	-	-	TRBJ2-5	CASSVGSLQETQYF	TGTGCCAGCAGCGTCGGCAGCCTCCAAGAGACCCAGTACTTC
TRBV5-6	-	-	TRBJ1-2	CASTMRSWNYGYTF	TGTGCCAGCACCATGAGGAGTTGGAACTATGGCTACACCTTC
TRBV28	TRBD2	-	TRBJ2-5	CASSLRRGRLEEQETQYF	TGTGCCAGCAGTTTAAGGCGCGGGAGGTTGGAGGAGCAAGAGACCCAGTACTTC
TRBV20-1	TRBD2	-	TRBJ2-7	CSAPTGLVRYEQYF	TGCAGTGCCCCAACCGGACTAGTACGCTACGAGCAGTACTTC
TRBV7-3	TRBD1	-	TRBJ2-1	CASSLTGQGATDEQFF	TGTGCCAGCAGCCTCACGGGACAGGGGGCGACGGATGAGCAGTTCTTC
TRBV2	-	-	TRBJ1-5	CASSEVMGGNQPQHF	TGTGCCAGCAGTGAAGTTATGGGGGGCAATCAGCCCCAGCATTTT
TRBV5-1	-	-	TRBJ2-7	CASSADREAYEQYF	TGCGCCAGCAGCGCCGACAGGGAGGCCTACGAGCAGTACTTC
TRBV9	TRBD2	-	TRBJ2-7	CASSVYAGEYEQYF	TGTGCCAGCAGCGTATACGCGGGAGAGTACGAGCAGTACTTC
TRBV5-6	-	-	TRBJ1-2	CASSPRVGNYGYTF	TGTGCCAGCAGCCCCAGGGTTGGTAACTATGGCTACACCTTC